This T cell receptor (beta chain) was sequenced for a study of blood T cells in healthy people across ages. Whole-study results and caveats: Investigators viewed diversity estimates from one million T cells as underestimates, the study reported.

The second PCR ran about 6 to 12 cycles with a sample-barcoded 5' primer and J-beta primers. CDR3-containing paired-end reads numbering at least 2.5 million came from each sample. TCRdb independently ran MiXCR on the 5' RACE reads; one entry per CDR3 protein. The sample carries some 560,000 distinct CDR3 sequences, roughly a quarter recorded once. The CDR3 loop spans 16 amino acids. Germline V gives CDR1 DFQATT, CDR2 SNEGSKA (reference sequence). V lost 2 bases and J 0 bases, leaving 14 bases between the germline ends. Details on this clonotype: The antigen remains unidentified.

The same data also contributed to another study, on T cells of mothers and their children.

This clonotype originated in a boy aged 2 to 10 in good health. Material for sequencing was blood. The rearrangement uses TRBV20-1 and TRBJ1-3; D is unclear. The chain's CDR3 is CSARLPGLSSGNTIYF. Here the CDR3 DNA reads TGCAGTGCTAGATTGCCGGGGTTGAGCTCTGGAAACACCATATATTTT.